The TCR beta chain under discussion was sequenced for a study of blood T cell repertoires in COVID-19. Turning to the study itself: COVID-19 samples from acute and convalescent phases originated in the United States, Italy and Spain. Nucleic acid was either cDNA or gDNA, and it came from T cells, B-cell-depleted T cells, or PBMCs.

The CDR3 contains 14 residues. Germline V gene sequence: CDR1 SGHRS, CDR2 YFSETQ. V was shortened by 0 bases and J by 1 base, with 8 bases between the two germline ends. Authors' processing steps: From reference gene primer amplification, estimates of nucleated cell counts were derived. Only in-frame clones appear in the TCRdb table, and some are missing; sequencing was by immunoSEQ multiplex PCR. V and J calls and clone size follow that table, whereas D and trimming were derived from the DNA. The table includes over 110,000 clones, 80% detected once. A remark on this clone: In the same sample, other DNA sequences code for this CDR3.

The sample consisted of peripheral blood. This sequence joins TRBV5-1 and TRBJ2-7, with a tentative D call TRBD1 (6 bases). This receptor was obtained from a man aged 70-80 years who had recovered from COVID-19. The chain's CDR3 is CASSLGQGSYEQYF. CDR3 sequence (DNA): TGCGCCAGCAGCTTGGGGCAGGGGTCCTACGAGCAGTACTTC.